This T cell receptor (beta chain) was recovered during a study of PD-1 blockade in classical Hodgkin lymphoma (dated by TCRdb to the early 2020s). With respect to the entire study: Nivolumab dosing was 3 mg/kg intravenously every 2 weeks, continuing until either disease progression or unacceptable toxicity. To define a peripheral blood immune signature of response to PD-1 blockade in classical Hodgkin lymphoma, the study combined TCR beta sequencing with CyTOF. Points the paper makes about the study in general: CD4+ but not CD8+ TCR diversity rose significantly by C4D1 (p=0.0027 vs p=0.16), most apparent in complete responders (p=0.02). Newly diagnosed patients were reported to have lower baseline TCR diversity than healthy donors, and relapsed/refractory patients were reported to have lower baseline TCR diversity still. Lower diversity was observed in patients in whom nivolumab was started less than 1 year after ASCT, and these patients were excluded from later analyses so that confounding by immune reconstitution would be avoided. The study was restricted to a single clinical trial cohort, and the causes of repertoire differences, possibly disease activity or prior therapy, were left undefined. Trial patients with a complete response had baseline diversity similar to that of newly diagnosed patients, while partial responders and progressors had significantly lower diversity.

The Qiagen DNeasy kit was used to extract genomic DNA from unsorted PBMCs and from the negatively selected CD4+ and CD8+ fractions. Amplification of TCR beta CDR3 regions was done by immunoSEQ multiplex PCR with primers that anneal to V and J segments. A synthetic immune receptor repertoire was used to minimize amplification bias, and remaining bias was computationally removed after sequencing. Per the original workflow: Repertoire diversity was quantified as the Shannon entropy index using custom Python scripts. The unsorted, CD4+ and CD8+ repertoires were each analyzed separately, with the exception of combined analyses, where CD4+ and CD8+ sequences were merged in silico. A clone was considered expanded if an increase in frequency of at least 2-fold after treatment relative to C1D1 was found, and a pseudocount of 0.5 was applied to clones undetected at baseline. Clones with 0 or 1 copy at C1D1 were classified as singleton clones, and clones with 2 or more copies were classified as non-singleton clones. Clones expanded in unsorted samples were labelled as CD4+, CD8+ or unknown by matching protein sequences in sorted samples from the same patient. Wilcoxon tests were applied to paired samples to test diversity changes from C1D1 to C4D1. Sourced from immuneACCESS, this table was stored by TCRdb with only in-frame sequences that have V and J called. A share of the clones is absent; for the studies checked, an unresolved V gene accounts for under half, and the remainder has no known explanation. The V and J calls and clone size come from that table; D and trimming were worked out from the DNA. A total of 10,000 to 15,000 clones appear in this sample, 75% to 95% of them only once. The top ten clones comprise over 9.5% of the sample.

The cysteine opens and the phenylalanine closes a CDR3 of 16 amino acids. CDR3 DNA is the only sequence kept; it has 48 bases, read in frame from the first base. V and J are truncated by 0 bases and 8 bases respectively, leaving an intervening sequence of 17 bases. The germline V gene yields SGHRS for CDR1 and YFSETQ for CDR2. Explained via the paper, the time point label denotes: cycle 1 day 1 (C1D1), immediately before nivolumab initiation. All trial patients had relapsed after autologous stem cell transplantation, with cohorts A, B and C differing in prior brentuximab vedotin exposure. The trial cohort was composed of 55 to 65 patients with relapsed/refractory classical Hodgkin lymphoma, for whom complete response, partial response or progressive disease was recorded as best overall response. Trial patients were treated with single-agent nivolumab in the multi-cohort phase II CheckMate 205 trial. An independent review committee assessed best overall response by applying the 2007 International Working Group response criteria. Trial PBMCs were collected immediately before nivolumab initiation (C1D1) and during therapy at cycle 2 day 1 and cycle 4 day 1. Peripheral blood was collected in 8 mL Vacutainer Cell Preparation Tubes, from which PBMCs were isolated by centrifugation and then cryopreserved.

Note on this clone: What this receptor recognizes is not known. No clone much larger than this one lies a single base away; base qualities are absent.

Recombination joined TRBV5-1 with TRBJ1-4, with no reliable assignment of the D segment. The sample here was peripheral blood mononuclear cells (PBMCs), taken at baseline. The sequence came from a human donor with classical Hodgkin lymphoma. The DNA is TGCGCCAGCAGCTTGGGGCTTTTTTCCCCCCACGAAAAACTGTTTTTT. Translated, it reads CASSLGLFSPHEKLFF.